A single sample gave rise to the 8 T cell receptor beta chains below, sequenced in a study of cytomegalovirus exposure and HLA in healthy donors. The PCR had 60 Vbeta and 13 Jbeta primers. The method was immunoSEQ multiplex PCR; TCRdb's version includes in-frame clones alone and lacks a portion of them. The sample carries over 150,000 clones, about three quarters recorded once. Sequenced input: PBMCs. These TCRs come from an older woman in good health and CMV-seropositive.

This clone was recorded a few times. The J gene is TRBJ2-2, the V gene TRBV5-1; 8 bases line up with TRBD1. The CDR3 covers 15 residues. In germline, CDR1 is SGHRS, CDR2 YFSETQ. V dropped 4 bases and J dropped 4; count of bases not matched to a gene: 6. This chain's CDR3 is CASSPRQGITGELFF. The CDR3 DNA reads TGCGCCAGCAGCCCCCGACAGGGGATCACCGGGGAGCTGTTTTTT. The full variable domain, completed using reference TRBV5-1 and TRBJ2-2, is KAGVTQTPRYLIKTRGQQVTLSCSPISGHRSVSWYQQTPGQGLQFLFEYFSETQRNKGNFPGRFSGRQFSNSRSEMNVSTLELGDSALYLCASSPRQGITGELFFGEGSRLTVL.

CDR3 sequence reads: CASSYGGGRQETQYF. The CDR3 DNA follows: TGTGCCAGCAGTTACGGCGGGGGCCGCCAAGAGACCCAGTACTTC. This chain uses TRBV6-5 with TRBJ2-5, with D possibly matching TRBD2 (7 bases). Germline V gene sequence: CDR1 MNHEY, CDR2 SVGAGI. The V and J ends lost 2 bases and 1 base respectively, with 11 bases between them. The CDR3 is 15 residues long.

V gene TRBV6-1 combines with J gene TRBJ2-1; weak D call: TRBD1 (7 bases). Trimming stripped 2 bases from V and 4 bases from J, with 18 bases between. Germline CDR1 reads MNHNS; CDR2 reads SASEGT. The CDR3 sequence is 17 residues long. The CDR3 sequence: CASSEFRPGGKYNEQFF. CDR3 nucleotide sequence: TGTGCCAGCAGTGAATTCCGGCCAGGGGGGAAGTACAATGAGCAGTTCTTC.

This clone was counted a few times. This chain links TRBV2 with TRBJ1-3, with D possibly being TRBD1 (5 bases). CDR3 length: 14 residues. The V end was cut by 4 bases, the J end by 0 bases, with 7 bases between. Germline V gives CDR1 SNHLY, CDR2 FYNNEI. The CDR3 here is CASSGQISGNTIYF. CDR3 DNA sequence: TGTGCCAGCAGTGGACAGATCTCTGGAAACACCATATATTTT.

In regard to this clone: Other DNA sequences of this sample code for an identical CDR3. The J gene is TRBJ2-7, the V gene TRBV28; the D gene is possibly TRBD2 (6 bases). The germline V and J ends were trimmed by 5 bases and 7 bases, with 21 bases remaining between them. The CDR3 contains 15 residues. Germline CDR1 reads MDHEN; CDR2 reads SYDVKM. CDR3 coding DNA: TGTGCCAGCAGTCCTTCGGGGCTAGCGTCTGGGGAGCAGTACTTC. Its translation is CASSPSGLASGEQYF.

The V and J genes are TRBV29-1 and TRBJ2-3; weak D call: TRBD1 (6 bases). The CDR3 runs to 16 residues. Deletions cut 6 bases from V and 0 bases from J, with 19 bases between. In germline, CDR1 is SQVTM, CDR2 ANQGSEA. CDR3: CSVPQGIEPSTDTQYF. DNA of the CDR3: TGCAGCGTCCCCCAGGGGATTGAGCCCAGCACAGATACGCAGTATTTT.

This rearrangement joins TRBV7-9 to TRBJ2-5; tentatively, D is TRBD2 (6 bases). The length of the CDR3 is 15 residues. Germline V gene data show CDR1 as SEHNR and CDR2 as FQNEAQ (reference sequence). V lost 1 base and J 4 bases, leaving 13 bases between the germline ends. This CDR3 is CASSLVTSEGETQYF. The CDR3 nucleotides are TGTGCCAGCAGCTTAGTTACGTCGGAGGGAGAGACCCAGTACTTC.

The chain links TRBV7-2 to TRBJ2-5, with TRBD2 matching 8 bases. Per germline, CDR1 SGHTA and CDR2 FQGNSA. J gave up 3 bases and V 4 bases, and 4 bases lay outside the gene matches. This CDR3 contains 14 residues. CDR3 nucleotides: TGTGCCAGCAGCTCATATAGCGGGGAAGAGACCCAGTACTTC. It encodes CASSSYSGEETQYF.